The 13 T cell receptor beta chains below were found in one sample sequenced in a study of blood T cell repertoires in COVID-19. Repertoires were generated with immunoSEQ multiplex PCR, while TCRdb's copy carries only in-frame clones and drops some. The data contain approximately 71,000 clones, 90% of them singletons. The source material was peripheral blood. Receptors were obtained from a woman younger than 30 with acute or convalescent COVID-19.

The chain couples TRBV6-6 to TRBJ2-1; D not certain. CDR3 length: 13 residues. Germline V gene lookup returns CDR1 MNHNY and CDR2 SVGAGI (reference sequence). V was trimmed by 3 bases and J by 5 bases, leaving 8 bases between them. For the CDR3, the DNA is TGTGCCAGCAGTTATTACCGGGACAATGAGCAGTTCTTC. Translation gives CASSYYRDNEQFF.

This chain links TRBV6-5 with TRBJ2-7; 7 bases match TRBD2. The V and J ends lost 6 bases and 7 bases, in that order; junction bases with no gene match: 15. This CDR3 has 15 residues. Germline values: CDR1 MNHEY, CDR2 SVGAGI. This CDR3 reads CASSQFGTTLEEQYF. The CDR3 DNA sequence: TGTGCCAGCAGCCAATTCGGGACTACTCTCGAGGAGCAGTACTTC.

This clone has just one count. This rearrangement joins TRBV2 to TRBJ1-5; D is unclear. This CDR3 is 13 amino acids long. Germline assignment: CDR1 SNHLY and CDR2 FYNNEI. V lost 3 bases, J lost 9 bases, and 12 bases lay in between. The CDR3 loop is CASSDYTDLPQHF. DNA for the CDR3: TGTGCCAGCAGTGACTACACAGATCTGCCCCAGCATTTT.

As for this clone: The same CDR3 also results from other DNA sequences found in this sample. The chain has TRBV12-3 or TRBV12-4 and TRBJ2-1, with TRBD1 as a possible D gene (6 bases). V was shortened by 0 bases and J by 6 bases, with 6 bases between the two germline ends. This CDR3 has 13 amino acids. The CDR3 region is CASSLAGGNEQFF. The CDR3 DNA reads as TGTGCCAGCAGTTTAGCAGGGGGCAATGAGCAGTTCTTC.

V and J are TRBV5-5 and TRBJ2-1; D unclear. Germline CDR1 and CDR2: SGHKS and YYEKEE (reference sequence). The V end was cut by 0 bases, the J end by 10 bases, with 11 bases between. The CDR3 contains 13 residues. The CDR3 region has the DNA TGTGCCAGCAGCTTGGCTGTCGGCGGAGAGCAGTTCTTC. Protein sequence: CASSLAVGGEQFF.

This clone has only one observation. The chain joins TRBV19 to TRBJ1-5, with 7 bases identical to TRBD1. Trimming removed 5 bases from V and 2 bases from J; junction bases left unmatched: 6. Germline lookup yields CDR1 LNHDA and CDR2 SQIVND (reference sequence). The CDR3 is 15 residues long. In DNA, the CDR3 is TGTGCCAGTAGTCTTCAAGACAGGGGCAATCAGCCCCAGCATTTT. Protein sequence: CASSLQDRGNQPQHF.

This clone showed up just once. This sequence joins TRBV3-1 (or the pseudogene TRBV3-2) and TRBJ1-1; D remains unclear. Germline CDR1 LGHDT, CDR2 YNNKEL (reference sequence). The CDR3 is made up of 13 amino acids. V was trimmed by 4 bases and J by 5 bases, leaving 11 bases between them. The CDR3 sequence is CASSLSGRTEAFF. The CDR3 DNA sequence: TGTGCCAGCAGCCTTTCGGGGAGGACTGAAGCTTTCTTT.

The DNA for the CDR3 is TGTGCCAGCAGCGTAGGGGCAGGGACTGGCGATGAGCAGTTCTTC. Its protein is CASSVGAGTGDEQFF. This rearrangement joins TRBV9 to TRBJ2-1, with a tentative D call TRBD2 (6 bases). Trimming left V 0 bases short and J 8 bases short, with 15 bases between. Germline V gives CDR1 SGDLS, CDR2 YYNGEE. The CDR3 has 15 residues.

V usage is TRBV4-1 and J usage is TRBJ2-3; perhaps TRBD1 as D (6 bases). Germline V gene data show CDR1 as MGHRA and CDR2 as YSYEKL. V shed 1 base and J shed 4 bases, with 18 bases lying between them. The CDR3 loop spans 17 amino acids. The CDR3 DNA reads TGCGCCAGCAGCCAAGCCTTAGGGGGTTTTAGGGCAGATACGCAGTATTTT. This encodes CASSQALGGFRADTQYF.

V and J are TRBV7-9 and TRBJ1-1, with 11 bases fitting TRBD1. CDR1 and CDR2 from the germline V gene are SEHNR and FQNEAQ (reference sequence). The CDR3 has 16 residues. The trim removed 1 base at V and 5 bases at J, leaving 6 bases unmatched. CDR3 loop: CASSLVGQGAGTEAFF. The DNA of the CDR3 is TGTGCCAGCAGCTTAGTAGGACAGGGGGCGGGAACTGAAGCTTTCTTT.

This clone came up once. The chain recombines TRBV2 with TRBJ2-1; perhaps TRBD2 as D (6 bases). Germline V gives CDR1 SNHLY, CDR2 FYNNEI. The CDR3 sequence is 15 residues long. V lost 3 bases, J lost 5 bases, and 14 bases lay in between. The CDR3 nucleotides read TGTGCCAGCAGTGATGTCTGGCGGGGCAACAATGAGCAGTTCTTC. Translated, it gives CASSDVWRGNNEQFF.

The table lists this clone with a few counts. The chain uses TRBV9 and TRBJ2-1, with 7 positions matching TRBD2. CDR3 length: 15 residues. With 4 bases clipped from V and 0 bases from J, the junction kept 4 bases outside the gene matches. The germline gives CDR1 SGDLS, CDR2 YYNGEE. CDR3: CASSRDYSSYNEQFF. The CDR3 DNA is TGTGCCAGCAGCCGGGACTACAGCTCCTACAATGAGCAGTTCTTC.

This rearrangement joins TRBV7-2 to TRBJ1-2, with D perhaps matching TRBD1 (6 bases). Trimming took off 4 bases at V and 4 bases at J, with 16 bases between the two ends. CDR1 and CDR2 (germline): SGHTA, FQGNSA. The CDR3 is made up of 15 amino acids. The CDR3 nucleotides read TGTGCCAGCAGCTCCGGACAGCTATCTATCTATGGCTACACCTTC. It yields the protein CASSSGQLSIYGYTF.